This paragraph covers one T cell receptor (beta chain) sequence. CDR1 is SGHTA, CDR2 FQGNSA, per germline. This CDR3 region has 14 residues. Trimming stripped 1 base from V and 2 bases from J, with 8 bases between. This sample was included in a study of shared clonotypes between healthy human individuals. Clones were sequenced by immunoSEQ multiplex PCR, and TCRdb holds only the in-frame ones, with some missing. The table has 2 million to 2.5 million clones, approximately 95% seen once. The specimen sequenced was naive CD4+ T cells from PBMCs. Noted subset: CD45RA+ positively selected. The TCR sequence derives from a young man in good health. Some clones in this sample may be carry-over from other donors' samples. This chain connects TRBV7-2 to TRBJ2-5; no clear D. The CDR3 DNA is TGTGCCAGCAGCTTAGACGCCGGGCAAGAGACCCAGTACTTC. Translating gives CASSLDAGQETQYF.